A single T cell receptor (beta chain) is shown here with its context. Antigen: not known. Gene names follow the mouse nomenclature. The CDR3 extends 1 residue past the end of the read, so its final part is completed from the germline J gene. The CDR3 extends over 13 amino acids. Germline lookup yields CDR1 SGHSA and CDR2 FRNQAP. The V gene lost 4 bases and the J gene lost 0 bases, with 7 bases spanning the gap. These data belong to a study of tissue T cells after allogeneic stem cell transplantation. Study-wide points: The study did not identify alloreactive or antigen-specific tissue TCRs, and some clones might be persisting host cells.

As to time point: mouse harvest day 14 after allogeneic transplant. Tail vein injection delivered 10^7 T-cell-depleted bone marrow cells and 10^6 splenic CD5+ T cells. Clones were sequenced by immunoSEQ multiplex PCR, and TCRdb holds only the in-frame ones, with some missing. The sample consists of about 2,800 clones, approximately 39% of them appearing once. This sequence joins TRBV16 and TRBJ2-7, with D perhaps TRBD1 or TRBD2 (5 bases each). Sequencing was carried out using gut tissue. The receptor was derived from a female BALB/c mouse given C57BL/6 T cells with graft-versus-host disease after an allogeneic hematopoietic cell transplant. The sequenced part of the CDR3 DNA is TGTGCAAGCAGCTGGGGGAGCTCCTATGAACAGTAC. It yields the protein CASSWGSSYEQY. The CDR3, in full, reads CASSWGSSYEQYF.